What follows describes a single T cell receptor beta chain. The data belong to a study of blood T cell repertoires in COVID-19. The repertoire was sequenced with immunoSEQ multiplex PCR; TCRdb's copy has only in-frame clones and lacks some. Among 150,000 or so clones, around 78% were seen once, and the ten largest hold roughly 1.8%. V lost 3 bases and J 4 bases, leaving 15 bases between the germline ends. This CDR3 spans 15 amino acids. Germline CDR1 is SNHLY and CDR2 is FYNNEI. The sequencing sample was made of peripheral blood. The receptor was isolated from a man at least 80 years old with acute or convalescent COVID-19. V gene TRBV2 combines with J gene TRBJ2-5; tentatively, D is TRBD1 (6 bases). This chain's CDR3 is CASSDGGTAAETQYF. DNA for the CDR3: TGTGCCAGCAGTGATGGGGGCACGGCAGCAGAGACCCAGTACTTC.